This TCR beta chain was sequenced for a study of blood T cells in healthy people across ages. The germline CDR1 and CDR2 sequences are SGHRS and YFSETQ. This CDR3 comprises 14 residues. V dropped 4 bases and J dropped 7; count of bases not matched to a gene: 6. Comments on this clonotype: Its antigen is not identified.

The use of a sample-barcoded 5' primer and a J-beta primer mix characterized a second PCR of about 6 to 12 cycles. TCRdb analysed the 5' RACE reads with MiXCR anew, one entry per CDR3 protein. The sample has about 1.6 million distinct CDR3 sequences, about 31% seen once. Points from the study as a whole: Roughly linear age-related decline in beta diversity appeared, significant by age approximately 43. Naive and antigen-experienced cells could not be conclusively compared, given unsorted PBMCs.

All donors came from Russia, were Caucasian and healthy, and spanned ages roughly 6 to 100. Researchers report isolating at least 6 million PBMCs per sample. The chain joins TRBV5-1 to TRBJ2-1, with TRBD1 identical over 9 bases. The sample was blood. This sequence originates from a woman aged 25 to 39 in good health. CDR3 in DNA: TGCGCCAGCAGCCCGGGGGACAGGGAGAATGAGCAGTTCTTC. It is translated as CASSPGDRENEQFF.